This TCR beta chain was recorded in a study of graft-versus-host responses after intestinal transplantation. Study-level background: Each recipient received anti-thymocyte globulin induction, then tacrolimus and steroids for 2 to 3 years. General study results and limits: GvH clones appeared in recipient marrow, some first in ileum or blood.

V trimming: 3 bases; J trimming: 1 base; junction bases outside the gene matches: 8. There are 17 residues in the CDR3. Germline values: CDR1 SGDLS, CDR2 YYNGEE. Assay: immunoSEQ multiplex PCR; the TCRdb copy retains only in-frame clones and omits some. Here the sample spans 100,000 or so clones, 80% to 95% being singletons. Note on this clone: What it binds is unknown.

The genes are TRBV9 and TRBJ2-3; the match to TRBD2 covers 10 bases. The receptor's source is a human donor who received an intestinal transplant. The sample consisted of unstimulated CD4+ T cells sorted from spleen or lymph node cells, taken before intestinal transplant. The CDR3 is CASSAGPGTSGTDTQYF. CDR3 nucleotides: TGTGCCAGCAGCGCGGGACCCGGGACTAGCGGCACAGATACGCAGTATTTT.